The 26 T cell receptor beta chains below were found in one sample sequenced in a study of T cell repertoires in cytomegalovirus infection. No cognate antigen is known for these TCRs. Via MiXCR, TCRdb re-called the reads, giving one row per CDR3 protein. This table holds fewer than 1,000,000 distinct CDR3 sequences, around a third found once. The sample here was cultured CD8+ T cells from PBMCs, taken from culture after CMV antigen stimulation. The receptors were sampled from a human donor in good health (CMV status not recorded). Some clones in this sample may be carry-over from other donors' samples.

The table lists this clonotype with a few counts. The chain links TRBV5-1 to TRBJ2-5, with 8 positions matching TRBD1. The germline CDR1 and CDR2 sequences are SGHRS and YFSETQ. The CDR3 loop spans 15 amino acids. V lost 3 bases and J lost 5; bases outside the gene matches: 9. CDR3 nucleotides: TGCGCCAGCAGCTGGGAGCAGGGGGCAAGGGAGACCCAGTACTTC. It specifies CASSWEQGARETQYF.

This clonotype was counted many times. V gene TRBV7-2 combines with J gene TRBJ2-7, with 8 bases identical to TRBD2. Germline V gene lookup returns CDR1 SGHTA and CDR2 FQGNSA. The CDR3 has 15 residues. J was trimmed by 3 bases and V by 0 bases; bases with no gene match: 4. CDR3 DNA: TGTGCCAGCAGCTTAGCAGTAGCGGGGTTCTACGAGCAGTACTTC. Residues: CASSLAVAGFYEQYF.

This clonotype was recorded once. The rearrangement joins TRBV28 to TRBJ1-4; D may be TRBD1 (5 bases). The V gene's germline CDR1 is MDHEN and CDR2 SYDVKM. The CDR3 spans 14 residues. Trimming stripped 3 bases from V and 4 bases from J, with 9 bases between. CDR3 region: CASSLWQGNEKLFF. In DNA form, the CDR3 reads TGTGCCAGCAGTTTGTGGCAGGGTAATGAAAAACTGTTTTTT.

This clonotype was found a few times. This chain connects TRBV27 to TRBJ2-3, with 10 bases fitting TRBD1. The CDR3 totals 14 residues. The junction had 3 bases not matched to a gene; V was cut back by 3 bases and J by 6 bases. Per germline, CDR1 MNHEY and CDR2 SMNVEV (reference sequence). The CDR3 DNA follows: TGTGCCAGCAGTTTGGACAGGGGGGGGGATACGCAGTATTTT. This translates into CASSLDRGGDTQYF.

The rearrangement uses TRBV7-9 and TRBJ2-7; D remains unclear. The CDR3 contains 13 residues. V was trimmed by 7 bases and J by 3 bases, leaving 13 bases between them. The germline V gene encodes CDR1 SEHNR and CDR2 FQNEAQ (reference sequence). For the CDR3, the DNA is TGTGCCAGCAACGCAATGGGCGACTACGAGCAGTACGTC. Residues: CASNAMGDYEQYV.

A remark on this clonotype: This could be a read error, since a much larger clone is one nucleotide away. This chain links TRBV7-9 with TRBJ2-3; D gene unclear. Germline CDR1 SEHNR, CDR2 FQNEAQ (reference sequence). The CDR3 covers 18 residues. The CDR3 region is CASSLADFYDGSIDTQYF. For the CDR3, the DNA is TGTGCCAGCAGCTTAGCAGATTTTTATGACGGAAGCATAGATACGCAGTATTTT.

This clonotype has more than one count but fewer than ten. The chain combines TRBV27 with TRBJ2-7; 12 nucleotides agree with TRBD2. The CDR3 extends over 15 amino acids. The J segment lost 3 bases and the V segment lost 2 bases, leaving 2 bases of the junction unmatched. Per germline, CDR1 MNHEY and CDR2 SMNVEV (reference sequence). DNA for the CDR3: TGTGCCAGCAGTTTAAGGACTAGCGGGGACTACGAGCAGTACTTC. Translated, it gives CASSLRTSGDYEQYF.

This clonotype occurred once. A much larger clone differs by one base, so this may be a read error. The CDR3 does not end in the conserved phenylalanine or tryptophan, so this is likely a read error. J is TRBJ2-2 and V is TRBV7-2, with D tentatively TRBD2 (6 bases). This CDR3 region has 18 residues. V was pared by 1 base and J by 2 bases, with 17 bases between. Germline V CDR1 and CDR2: SGHTA, FQGNSA. The CDR3 nucleotides are TGTGCCAGCAGCTTAGATAAGTTACTAGCCCGTAACACCGGGGAGCTGTTTTAT. Its translation: CASSLDKLLARNTGELFY.

The chain uses TRBV6-2 or TRBV6-3 and TRBJ2-5; 9 positions agree with TRBD1. The V and J ends lost 6 bases and 3 bases, in that order; junction bases with no gene match: 5. CDR1 and CDR2 from the germline V gene are MNHEY and SVGEGT. The CDR3 length is 14 residues. CDR3 region: CASSLRTGEETQYF. Here the CDR3 DNA reads TGTGCCAGCAGCCTCCGGACAGGGGAAGAGACCCAGTACTTC.

This clonotype appeared a few times. The chain recombines TRBV27 with TRBJ1-2, with TRBD1 matching over 9 bases. Per the germline V gene, CDR1 is MNHEY and CDR2 is SMNVEV (reference sequence). V trimming: 10 bases; J trimming: 6 bases; junction bases outside the gene matches: 15. The CDR3 covers 15 residues. CDR3 DNA: TGTGCCACGCAAGTTACAGGGGGCGCGAGACATGGCTACACCTTC. Protein sequence: CATQVTGGARHGYTF.

This sequence joins TRBV19 and TRBJ1-6; the match to TRBD1 covers 10 bases. Germline-derived CDR1 and CDR2 are LNHDA and SQIVND (reference sequence). V lost 7 bases, J lost 8 bases, and 8 bases stayed unmatched. The CDR3 spans 15 residues. The CDR3, as DNA: TGTGCCAGTAATGCGGGACAGGGGTTGGATTCACCCCTCCACTTT. Its translation: CASNAGQGLDSPLHF.

The J gene is TRBJ2-7, the V gene TRBV2; the D gene is possibly TRBD2 (5 bases). The CDR3 covers 13 residues. The germline gives CDR1 SNHLY, CDR2 FYNNEI. Deletions cut 8 bases from V and 3 bases from J, with 14 bases between. CDR3 sequence: CASSLWTDYEQYV. The CDR3 DNA follows: TGTGCCAGCTCGCTATGGACTGACTACGAGCAGTACGTC.

The chain is built from TRBV5-6 and TRBJ1-3; D unclear. Trimming stripped 4 bases from V and 4 bases from J, with 12 bases between. The CDR3 runs 14 residues. The germline gives CDR1 SGHDT, CDR2 YYEEEE. CDR3 residues: CASSPIGYGNTIYF. In DNA form, the CDR3 reads TGTGCCAGCAGCCCGATAGGGTACGGAAACACCATATATTTT. Full variable domain (missing parts from reference TRBV5-6 and TRBJ1-3): DAGVTQSPTHLIKTRGQQVTLRCSPKSGHDTVSWYQQALGQGPQFIFQYYEEEERQRGNFPDRFSGHQFPNYSSELNVNALLLGDSALYLCASSPIGYGNTIYFGEGSWLTVV.

This clonotype has just one count. The chain couples TRBV5-4 to TRBJ2-7; 7 bases map to TRBD2. In germline, CDR1 is SGHNT, CDR2 YYREEE (reference sequence). The J segment lost 3 bases and the V segment lost 4 bases, leaving 10 bases of the junction unmatched. The CDR3 loop spans 15 amino acids. DNA of the CDR3: TGTGCCAGCAGCGGCGGGGGTGGCCCCCTCTACGAGCAGTACGTC. It translates to CASSGGGGPLYEQYV.

This clonotype was recorded a few times. The chain carries TRBV6-5 and TRBJ2-3; the match to TRBD1 covers 8 bases. Germline-derived CDR1 and CDR2 are MNHEY and SVGAGI. This CDR3 spans 18 amino acids. V lost 0 bases to trimming and J lost 0 bases; unmatched junction nucleotides: 8. The CDR3 spells CASSYSAWTGQSTDTQYF. CDR3 nucleotide sequence: TGTGCCAGCAGTTACTCGGCGTGGACAGGGCAAAGCACAGATACGCAGTATTTT.

This clonotype occurred once. A much larger clone differs by one base, so this may be a read error. Here the CDR3 omits its conserved ending phenylalanine or tryptophan, so a read error is the likely source. The gene calls are TRBV12-5 and TRBJ2-7; TRBD2 might be the D (6 bases). Between the trimmed V and J ends, which lost 3 bases and 0 bases, there was a span of 18 bases. Germline assignment: CDR1 LGHNT and CDR2 FRNRAP. CDR3 length: 17 residues. The CDR3 loop is CASGFASGTVSSYEQYL. The CDR3 DNA sequence: TGTGCTAGTGGTTTCGCCTCCGGGACTGTGAGCTCCTACGAGCAGTACCTC.

The rearrangement links TRBV11-2 to TRBJ2-1; D may be TRBD1 or TRBD2 (5 bases each). The CDR3 spans 12 residues. The germline V gene encodes CDR1 SGHAT and CDR2 FQNNGV. V dropped 5 bases and J dropped 11 bases, with 13 bases sitting between them. The CDR3 spells CASSDGAPQQFF. The CDR3 nucleotides are TGTGCCAGCAGCGACGGGGCCCCCCAGCAGTTCTTC.

In this sample, this clonotype turned up a few times. The chain recombines TRBV7-6 with TRBJ2-1; 10 bases map to TRBD2. This CDR3 region has 17 residues. Per germline, CDR1 SGHVS and CDR2 FNYEAQ. J gave up 3 bases and V 5 bases, and 10 bases lay outside the gene matches. CDR3 amino acids: CASSRESGGANYNEQFF. The CDR3 DNA sequence: TGTGCCAGCAGCAGGGAGAGCGGGGGGGCGAACTACAATGAGCAGTTCTTC.

The chain couples TRBV4-1 to TRBJ1-4; TRBD1 matches at 9 bases. CDR3 size: 18 residues. Trimming cost V 0 bases and J 5 bases; bases outside gene matches: 10. Germline CDR1 reads MGHRA; CDR2 reads YSYEKL. CDR3 sequence reads: CASSQDLVRTGENEKLFF. CDR3 sequence (DNA): TGCGCCAGCAGCCAAGATCTAGTTCGGACAGGGGAGAATGAAAAACTGTTTTTT.

This clonotype was seen ten or more times. The chain couples TRBV7-9 to TRBJ1-3; D is perhaps TRBD1 (6 bases). Germline CDR1 reads SEHNR; CDR2 reads FQNEAQ (reference sequence). The CDR3 is 15 amino acids. V lost 5 bases to trimming and J lost 0 bases, with 11 bases between them. The CDR3 sequence: CASSETGSSGNTIYF. In DNA, the CDR3 is TGTGCCAGCAGCGAGACAGGTTCCTCTGGAAACACCATATATTTT.

The chain has TRBV6-2 or TRBV6-3 and TRBJ2-1, with a possible D match to TRBD1 (5 bases). CDR3 size: 14 residues. Trimming removed 7 bases from V and 6 bases from J, with 16 bases in between. Germline V gene lookup returns CDR1 MNHEY and CDR2 SVGEGT. CDR3 protein: CASTPPRDVNEQFF. As DNA, the CDR3 is TGTGCCAGCACCCCCCCCAGGGATGTCAATGAGCAGTTCTTC.

The chain combines TRBV19 with TRBJ1-1, with no clear D. V lost 5 bases to trimming and J lost 4 bases, with 23 bases between them. This CDR3 is built from 17 residues. CDR1 is LNHDA and CDR2 is SQIVND in the germline V gene (reference sequence). The CDR3 loop reads CASSFGLGRGISTEAFF. As DNA, the CDR3 is TGTGCCAGTAGTTTCGGACTCGGGCGAGGAATATCCACTGAAGCTTTCTTT.

The J gene is TRBJ1-4, the V gene TRBV5-1; no clear D. The germline CDR1 and CDR2 sequences are SGHRS and YFSETQ. Trimming shortened V by 1 base and J by 2 bases, and 9 bases separated the two germline ends. The CDR3 spans 15 residues. The CDR3 DNA follows: TGCGCCAGCAGCTTGTCTGAAGGGACTAATGAAAAACTGTTTTTT. It codes for CASSLSEGTNEKLFF.

A few counts support this clonotype. This chain connects TRBV19 to TRBJ2-1, with D perhaps TRBD1 or TRBD2 (5 bases each). The CDR3 consists of 13 residues. Trimming removed 9 bases at V and 1 base at J, with 10 bases between. Germline V lookup: CDR1 LNHDA, CDR2 SQIVND (reference sequence). For the CDR3, the DNA is TGTGCCAGCGAGGGGTCATCCTACAATGAGCAGTTCTTC. Translation: CASEGSSYNEQFF.

This chain connects TRBV6-2 or TRBV6-3 to TRBJ1-5; 7 bases agree with TRBD1. Germline-derived CDR1 and CDR2 are MNHEY and SVGEGT. This CDR3 region has 14 residues. V was clipped by 8 bases and J by 4 bases; unmatched bases: 8. The CDR3 loop is CASLERDRNQPQHF. The CDR3 bases are TGTGCCAGCCTGGAACGGGACAGAAATCAGCCCCAGCATTTT.

Worth noting for this clonotype: A read error may explain this, as a much larger clone is one base away. The rearrangement links TRBV27 to TRBJ2-7; no clear D. The germline V and J ends were trimmed by 1 base and 2 bases, with 3 bases remaining between them. This CDR3 is built from 12 residues. Germline loops: CDR1 MNHEY, CDR2 SMNVEV (reference sequence). As DNA, the CDR3 is TGTGCCAGCAGTTTATGGCCCTACGAGCAGTACTTC. Translating it yields CASSLWPYEQYF.